This is a list of T cell receptor beta chains from one sample in a study of human T cells and chemical hapten exposure. TCRdb re-called the RACE reads through MiXCR, storing one row per CDR3 protein. The table has 70,000 to 80,000 distinct CDR3 sequences, about 32% seen once. This sample comprised whole blood, obtained in connection with sensitization to the hapten diphenylcyclopropenone (DPC). Source of these receptors: a middle-aged man with alopecia areata. Some clones in this sample may be carry-over from other donors' samples. The CDR3 runs from the conserved cysteine through the conserved F or W. The order of the fields is J gene, D gene, clone size, V gene, CDR3 DNA, CDR3 protein. A D gene is named only where the DNA matches it firmly. Rows may omit the clone size; those that give it use once, few, many or a size class.

TRBJ2-2 TRBD1 NA TRBV20-1 TGCAGTGCTAGAGAATCAGACAGGGGAGTTTTGACCGGGGAGCTGTTTTTT CSARESDRGVLTGELFF
TRBJ2-7 NA few TRBV20-1 TGCAGTGCTAGAATGACTTCATCCTACGAGCAGTACTTC CSARMTSSYEQYF
TRBJ2-7 NA once TRBV7-2 TGTGCCAGCAGCTTAGGGCGAGTATTTCCCTACGAGCAGTACTTC CASSLGRVFPYEQYF
TRBJ2-1 NA few TRBV28 TGTGCCAGCAGTACAGTATACAATGAGCAGTTCTTC CASSTVYNEQFF
TRBJ1-1 NA NA TRBV28 TGTGCCAGCAGTTTGGTCGGGGGGTGGACTGAAGCTTTCTTT CASSLVGGWTEAFF
TRBJ2-1 TRBD2 NA TRBV20-1 TGCAGTGCTACCCCCCTCCGCGGGAGGGCCTCCAATGAGCAGTTCTTC CSATPLRGRASNEQFF
TRBJ2-7 TRBD1 few TRBV12-3/TRBV12-4 TGTGCCAGCAGTGGACAGGGGTCCTCCTACGAGCAGTACTTC CASSGQGSSYEQYF
TRBJ2-7 NA few TRBV6-5 TGTGCCACCCGACCACAGGGTACCTACGAGCAGTACTTC CATRPQGTYEQYF
TRBJ1-1 NA NA TRBV13 TGTGCCAGTAGGGGGTTCGACACTGAAACTTTCTTT CASRGFDTETFF
TRBJ1-2 NA NA TRBV28 TGTGCCAGCAGGGGAGACCACCTGGGAGGCAGTGGGGCGAAGAACTATGGCTACACCTTC CASRGDHLGGSGAKNYGYTF
TRBJ2-5 NA NA TRBV28 TGTGCCAGCAGTTACCTGGGGGGATCTGGGGAGACCCAGTACTTC CASSYLGGSGETQYF
TRBJ2-2 TRBD2 NA TRBV6-5 TGTGCCAGCAGTTACGGGCTAGCGGGAGTAGCCGGGGAGCTGTTTTTT CASSYGLAGVAGELFF
TRBJ2-7 NA few TRBV12-3/TRBV12-4 TGTGCCAGCAGTTTCGGGCATAAAGAGCAGTACTTC CASSFGHKEQYF
TRBJ2-1 TRBD2 once TRBV5-1 TGCGCCAGCACCACTAGCGGGGACACCTACAATGAGCAGTTCTTC CASTTSGDTYNEQFF
TRBJ2-7 NA few TRBV7-2 TGTGCCAGCAGCAGGGGACTCGCCGACGAGCAGTACTTC CASSRGLADEQYF
TRBJ2-6 NA NA TRBV12-3/TRBV12-4 TGTGCCAGCAGAGCAAATCAGGGATCTGGGGCCAACGTCCTGACTTTC CASRANQGSGANVLTF
TRBJ2-3 NA NA TRBV28 TGTGCCAGCAGTGAGGACATGTTTTTAGGAGATACGCAGTATTTT CASSEDMFLGDTQYF
TRBJ2-7 NA few TRBV5-1 TGCGCCAGCAGCTTGCGGGGCTACGAGCAGTACTTC CASSLRGYEQYF
TRBJ1-1 TRBD1 NA TRBV18 TGTGCCAGCTCACCCAGGGACAGGGGTGTAAAAACTGAAGCTTTCTTT CASSPRDRGVKTEAFF
TRBJ2-7 NA NA TRBV5-4 TGTGCCAGCAGCGCGGGGTCAGGCGGCTACGAGCAGTACTTC CASSAGSGGYEQYF
TRBJ1-5 NA NA TRBV20-1 TGCAGTGCTAGATCCACAACGGGGACTCAGCCCCAGCATTTT CSARSTTGTQPQHF
TRBJ1-1 TRBD1 NA TRBV20-1 TGCAGTGCTCGCGCAGGGGGCTACAACACTGAAGCTTTCTTT CSARAGGYNTEAFF
TRBJ2-7 TRBD1 few TRBV12-3/TRBV12-4 TGTGCCAGCACCGAGACAGGGGTAACATACGAGCAGTACTTC CASTETGVTYEQYF
TRBJ2-3 NA NA TRBV2 TGTGCCAGCAGTGGGGTAGGGCAAGATACGCAGTATTTT CASSGVGQDTQYF
TRBJ2-3 TRBD2 once TRBV12-3/TRBV12-4 TGTGCCAGCAGTCAGGTGTACGGCGGGAGGGTCACAGATACGCAGTATTTT CASSQVYGGRVTDTQYF
TRBJ2-7 NA NA TRBV5-1 TGCGCCAGCAGCTTTGGGACACCGCCCTACGAGCAGTACTTC CASSFGTPPYEQYF
TRBJ2-1 TRBD2 NA TRBV12-3/TRBV12-4 TGTGCCAGCACCCAGACTAGCGGGGCTACCATCTACAATGAGCAGTTCTTC CASTQTSGATIYNEQFF
TRBJ1-3 NA few TRBV28 TGTGCCAGCCGTAGACGCCACTCTGGAAACACCATATATTTT CASRRRHSGNTIYF
TRBJ1-4 NA NA TRBV4-2 TGTGCCAGCAGCCAAGATGTCTTATGGCAGGGCCGACATGAAAAACTGTTTTTT CASSQDVLWQGRHEKLFF
TRBJ1-4 NA once TRBV27 TGTGCCAGCACTAAAGGGCAGGGGAACGGGCCAAGCAATGAAAAACTGTTTTTT CASTKGQGNGPSNEKLFF
TRBJ2-7 NA few TRBV5-6 TGTGCCAGCAGCTCGACATCGGTCGGGGTCGGCGAGCAGTACTTC CASSSTSVGVGEQYF
TRBJ2-3 NA many TRBV7-2 TGTGCCAGCACCCGGAGCTTCGGCGAAGATACGCAGTATTTT CASTRSFGEDTQYF
TRBJ2-3 TRBD2 once TRBV29-1 TGCAGCGTACTAGCGGGACGGGCGGATACGCAGTATTTT CSVLAGRADTQYF
TRBJ2-7 NA NA TRBV28 TGTGCCAGCAGTCCCACAACGGTGGGCACCGCCTACGAGCAGTACTTC CASSPTTVGTAYEQYF
TRBJ2-7 NA NA TRBV6-6 TGTGCCAGCAGTTACGAAGGGCTCTACGAGCAGTACTTC CASSYEGLYEQYF
TRBJ2-2 TRBD1 NA TRBV4-1 TGCGCCAGCAGCCAGTCGGGACAGCTGAACACCGGGGAGCTGTTTTTT CASSQSGQLNTGELFF
TRBJ1-1 TRBD1 NA TRBV5-1 TGCGCCAGCAGCAATGGACAGGCGTCTACTTTCTTT CASSNGQASTFF
TRBJ2-2 NA NA TRBV10-1 TGCGCCAGCAGTTCATCAACCCTCGGGCTCGGGACTCGTAACACCGGGGAGCTGTTTTTT CASSSSTLGLGTRNTGELFF
TRBJ2-7 NA NA TRBV25-1 TGTGCCAGCAGCAAGACGGCCTCCTACGAGCAGTACTTC CASSKTASYEQYF
TRBJ2-3 TRBD2 few TRBV24-1 TGTGCCACCAGTGACCCCAGCGGGACTGGCACAGATACGCAGTATTTT CATSDPSGTGTDTQYF
TRBJ2-2 NA NA TRBV10-1 TGCGCCAGCAGTAAAGTAACTGCGAACACCGGGGAGCTGTTTTTT CASSKVTANTGELFF
TRBJ1-6 NA NA TRBV25-1 TGTGCCAGCAACGTGGGGAATTCACCCCTCCACTTT CASNVGNSPLHF
TRBJ2-1 TRBD1 NA TRBV11-1 TGTGCCAGCAGCCGGGACAGGGTTTCCTACAATGAGCAGTTCTTC CASSRDRVSYNEQFF
TRBJ2-2 NA few TRBV7-6 TGTGCCAGCAGCGCTCAGAATACCGGGGAGCTGTTTTTT CASSAQNTGELFF
TRBJ2-1 NA NA TRBV2 TGTGCCAGCAACGTAGCTGGGAATGAGCAGTTCTTC CASNVAGNEQFF
TRBJ2-3 NA NA TRBV5-1 TGCGCCAGCAGCCAAAGGGACAGGGCCACAGCGGGAGCCGGCACAGATACGCAGTATTTT CASSQRDRATAGAGTDTQYF